These T cell receptor beta chains were read from a single sample in a study of blood T cell repertoires in COVID-19. Clones were sequenced by immunoSEQ multiplex PCR, and TCRdb holds only the in-frame ones, with some missing. The sample lists 140,000 to 150,000 clones; over 75% were seen once. Sequencing input: PBMCs or T cells enriched from blood (not recorded which). These TCRs come from a woman aged 25 to 39 with acute COVID-19. Both conserved end residues are part of each CDR3. The D gene is left open where the match is weak. Where a row states a size, it is once, few, many or the class of an expanded clone; other rows omit it.

NA | TRBJ2-3 | TRBV3-1/TRBV3-2 | NA | CASSQDQPVDLTDTQYF | TGTGCCAGCAGCCAAGATCAACCGGTAGACTTAACAGATACGCAGTATTTT
NA | TRBJ1-3 | TRBV9 | NA | CASSVIGGAGNTIYF | TGTGCCAGCAGCGTAATCGGGGGAGCTGGAAACACCATATATTTT
NA | TRBJ2-1 | TRBV7-3 | NA | CASSLTLSSYNEQFF | TGTGCCAGCAGCTTAACTCTGAGCTCCTACAATGAGCAGTTCTTC
NA | TRBJ1-5 | TRBV2 | TRBD1 | CASSPDRAGPQHF | TGTGCCAGCAGCCCCGACAGGGCTGGTCCCCAGCATTTT
NA | TRBJ2-7 | TRBV18 | NA | CASSPIDSSSIHEQYF | TGTGCCAGCTCACCCATAGACAGCTCCAGCATCCACGAGCAGTACTTC
few | TRBJ1-5 | TRBV3-1/TRBV3-2 | NA | CASSQGAGGPQHF | TGTGCCAGCAGTCAAGGGGCGGGAGGACCCCAGCATTTT
NA | TRBJ1-5 | TRBV30 | NA | CAWSVTGLNQPQHF | TGTGCCTGGAGTGTAACAGGTTTGAATCAGCCCCAGCATTTT
NA | TRBJ1-4 | TRBV4-1 | TRBD1 | CASSQGQSNEKLFF | TGCGCCAGCAGCCAGGGACAGTCTAATGAAAAACTGTTTTTT
NA | TRBJ1-6 | TRBV28 | NA | CASSLYRSGEVSYNSPLHF | TGTGCCAGCAGTTTATATCGGTCGGGGGAAGTATCCTATAATTCACCCCTCCACTTT
NA | TRBJ1-4 | TRBV23-1 | TRBD1 | CASSQRGGAGNEKLFF | TGCGCCAGCAGTCAAAGAGGGGGCGCAGGTAATGAAAAACTGTTTTTT
NA | TRBJ1-1 | TRBV12-3/TRBV12-4 | NA | CASSRGTFGEAFF | TGTGCCAGCAGTCGCGGGACTTTCGGTGAAGCTTTCTTT
NA | TRBJ2-1 | TRBV28 | TRBD2 | CASSSGAGGVYNEQFF | TGTGCCAGCAGTTCAGGAGCGGGAGGCGTATACAATGAGCAGTTCTTC
NA | TRBJ1-1 | TRBV5-6 | NA | CASSLSMNTEAFF | TGTGCCAGCAGCTTGTCAATGAACACTGAAGCTTTCTTT
NA | TRBJ1-2 | TRBV7-2 | TRBD1 | CASTLRLRDRVYGYTF | TGTGCCAGCACCCTACGCCTGCGGGACAGGGTCTATGGCTACACCTTC
NA | TRBJ1-3 | TRBV28 | NA | CASSSISLTDALGNTIYF | TGTGCCAGCAGTTCCATCTCCCTCACAGACGCGCTAGGAAACACCATATATTTT
NA | TRBJ1-2 | TRBV2 | TRBD1 | CASTTDRVFGYTF | TGTGCCAGCACCACCGACAGGGTATTTGGCTACACCTTC
NA | TRBJ1-1 | TRBV10-3 | NA | CANAREGQGSQKAFF | TGTGCCAACGCAAGGGAGGGTCAGGGAAGTCAAAAAGCTTTCTTT
NA | TRBJ1-3 | TRBV7-3 | TRBD1 | CASSLTPGTAGNTIYF | TGTGCCAGCAGCTTAACCCCAGGGACAGCTGGAAACACCATATATTTT
few | TRBJ1-1 | TRBV6-2/TRBV6-3 | NA | CASSYFGQKEAFF | TGTGCCAGCAGTTATTTCGGACAGAAGGAAGCTTTCTTT
NA | TRBJ1-5 | TRBV19 | NA | CASSIGDTNQPQHF | TGTGCCAGTAGTATAGGGGACACCAATCAGCCCCAGCATTTT
NA | TRBJ1-1 | TRBV10-3 | TRBD1 | CAISGQGNTEAFF | TGTGCCATCAGTGGACAGGGGAACACTGAAGCTTTCTTT
NA | TRBJ1-2 | TRBV3-1/TRBV3-2 | TRBD1 | CASSPWDRSNYGYTF | TGTGCCAGCAGCCCCTGGGACAGAAGCAACTATGGCTACACCTTC
NA | TRBJ1-4 | TRBV28 | NA | CATAGAATTNEKLFF | TGTGCCACGGCAGGGGCTGCAACAACTAATGAAAAACTGTTTTTT
NA | TRBJ1-2 | TRBV28 | TRBD1 | CASRLGTGRGYTF | TGTGCCAGCAGGCTCGGGACAGGGCGAGGCTACACCTTC
once | TRBJ2-3 | TRBV5-1 | NA | CASSRRTDPSTDTQYF | TGCGCCAGCAGCCGTAGGACTGACCCGAGCACAGATACGCAGTATTTT
once | TRBJ1-2 | TRBV9 | NA | CASSVAVTGNYGYTF | TGTGCCAGCAGCGTAGCTGTTACAGGGAACTATGGCTACACCTTC
NA | TRBJ2-7 | TRBV5-6 | TRBD2 | CASRTTSGVYEQYF | TGTGCCAGCAGGACGACTAGCGGGGTCTACGAGCAGTACTTC
NA | TRBJ2-3 | TRBV24-1 | NA | CATSDPSGSADTQYF | TGTGCCACCAGTGATCCCTCTGGTAGCGCAGATACGCAGTATTTT
NA | TRBJ1-4 | TRBV27 | NA | CASSDRSTNEKLFF | TGTGCCAGCAGCGACAGGTCAACTAATGAAAAACTGTTTTTT
NA | TRBJ2-1 | TRBV11-2 | TRBD2 | CASSLVSRTSGRAIRFF | TGTGCCAGCAGCTTAGTTTCTCGGACTAGCGGGAGGGCCATTAGGTTCTTC
NA | TRBJ2-7 | TRBV11-2 | NA | CASSFGGGSYEQYF | TGTGCCAGCAGCTTCGGTGGGGGGTCCTACGAGCAGTACTTC
NA | TRBJ2-1 | TRBV10-3 | TRBD2 | CAISGAGTSGYNEQFF | TGTGCCATCAGTGGGGCCGGGACTAGCGGATACAATGAGCAGTTCTTC
NA | TRBJ2-1 | TRBV19 | NA | CASREDLGRYNEQFF | TGTGCCAGTAGGGAGGATTTAGGTCGGTACAATGAGCAGTTCTTC
NA | TRBJ1-1 | TRBV10-3 | TRBD1 | CAIRGQTGGNTEAFF | TGTGCCATCAGGGGACAGACAGGGGGAAACACTGAAGCTTTCTTT
NA | TRBJ2-5 | TRBV5-4 | TRBD2 | CASSLGSGIQETQYF | TGTGCCAGCAGCTTGGGTAGCGGGATCCAAGAGACCCAGTACTTC
NA | TRBJ2-5 | TRBV7-3 | TRBD2 | CASSPGLGAETQYF | TGTGCCAGCAGCCCGGGACTAGGGGCAGAGACCCAGTACTTC
NA | TRBJ1-6 | TRBV9 | NA | CASSAGQYNSPLHF | TGTGCCAGCAGCGCCGGACAGTATAATTCACCCCTCCACTTT
NA | TRBJ2-1 | TRBV27 | TRBD2 | CASSVLAGGNEQFF | TGTGCCAGCAGTGTGCTAGCGGGAGGCAATGAGCAGTTCTTC
NA | TRBJ2-7 | TRBV24-1 | TRBD1 | CATSPTGTGLHEQYF | TGTGCCACCAGCCCAACCGGGACAGGGCTCCACGAGCAGTACTTC
once | TRBJ1-1 | TRBV5-1 | NA | CASSLLSSLNTEAFF | TGCGCCAGCAGCTTACTATCCAGTTTGAACACTGAAGCTTTCTTT
NA | TRBJ2-7 | TRBV11-1 | NA | CASSLVPARHSYEQYF | TGTGCCAGCAGCTTAGTTCCCGCCAGGCACTCCTACGAGCAGTACTTC
once | TRBJ1-2 | TRBV11-3 | TRBD1 | CASPAYIFKGGNSSDGYTF | TGTGCCAGCCCTGCCTACATATTTAAAGGGGGCAACTCATCGGATGGCTACACCTTC
NA | TRBJ2-7 | TRBV27 | NA | CASSLQGSTYEQYF | TGTGCCAGCAGTTTACAGGGGAGTACCTACGAGCAGTACTTC
NA | TRBJ2-1 | TRBV7-3 | NA | CASSSVAPHNEQFF | TGTGCCAGCAGCTCCGTAGCTCCCCACAATGAGCAGTTCTTC
few | TRBJ2-7 | TRBV4-3 | TRBD2 | CASSQDETSGSYEQYF | TGCGCCAGCAGCCAAGATGAGACTAGCGGGAGTTACGAGCAGTACTTC
NA | TRBJ1-5 | TRBV19 | TRBD1 | CASSIDRGNQPQHF | TGTGCCAGTAGTATAGACAGGGGGAATCAGCCCCAGCATTTT
NA | TRBJ1-2 | TRBV28 | TRBD1 | CASSSLPGQGARGYTF | TGTGCCAGCAGTTCGTTACCGGGACAGGGGGCGCGTGGCTACACCTTC
NA | TRBJ1-2 | TRBV10-3 | TRBD1 | CAISFTGADGYTF | TGTGCCATCAGCTTCACAGGGGCGGATGGCTACACCTTC
NA | TRBJ2-2 | TRBV27 | TRBD1 | CASRPTGTGVTGELFF | TGTGCCAGCAGACCCACCGGGACAGGGGTTACCGGGGAGCTGTTTTTT
NA | TRBJ1-2 | TRBV12-3/TRBV12-4 | NA | CASSLVGAGGYTF | TGTGCCAGCAGTTTAGTGGGCGCAGGCGGCTACACCTTC
NA | TRBJ1-1 | TRBV10-3 | NA | CAISDTKNTEAFF | TGTGCCATCAGCGACACGAAGAACACTGAAGCTTTCTTT
NA | TRBJ2-7 | TRBV28 | TRBD1 | CASSTWDRGRYEQYF | TGTGCCAGCAGTACCTGGGACAGGGGGCGGTACGAGCAGTACTTC
NA | TRBJ2-2 | TRBV28 | NA | CASTPAWGSSTGELFF | TGTGCCAGCACCCCCGCATGGGGCAGCTCCACCGGGGAGCTGTTTTTT